This T cell receptor (beta chain) was identified in a study of cytomegalovirus exposure and HLA in healthy donors. The study, taken as a whole, reports: Some TCR beta chains (roughly 150 of them) were listed as cytomegalovirus-associated. Within the approximately 110 validation repertoires, first-cohort TCR clusters tended to co-occur, according to a later analysis.

Clones were read by immunoSEQ multiplex PCR, and TCRdb kept only the in-frame ones, dropping some. The sample carries 260,000 or so clones, more than 75% recorded once. A remark on this clone: Its specificity is not known.

The trim removed 4 bases at V and 5 bases at J, leaving 8 bases unmatched. The CDR3 extends over 15 amino acids. Germline CDR1 reads SGHRS; CDR2 reads YFSETQ. The donors were part of the validation cohort, which consisted of roughly 110 subjects and was separate from the first cohort of under 850 subjects. Sequenced: PBMCs. The source is a woman under 30 in good health and CMV-seronegative. J is TRBJ2-1 and V is TRBV5-1, with 8 bases identical to TRBD2. CDR3 coding DNA: TGCGCCAGCAGCGATCCTAGCGGGCCCCACAATGAGCAGTTCTTC. This sequence encodes CASSDPSGPHNEQFF.